A single sample gave rise to the 9 T cell receptor beta chains below, sequenced in a study. TCRdb re-called the RT-PCR reads through MiXCR, storing one row per CDR3 protein. The sample has about 700,000 distinct CDR3 sequences; 13% to 15% are singletons. Material: memory CD4+ T cells from blood. Receptor source: a female donor in good health, serving as a healthy control.

This clonotype was counted only a few times. V usage is TRBV4-2 and J usage is TRBJ1-2, with TRBD1 matching 8 bases. V gave up 0 bases and J gave up 6 bases; unmatched junction bases: 9. CDR1 is LGHNA and CDR2 is YNFKEQ in the germline V gene. CDR3 length: 16 amino acids. CDR3 coding DNA: TGTGCCAGCAGCCAAGAGCGGTCGCAGGGGGCGAATGGCTACACCTTC. This gives the protein CASSQERSQGANGYTF.

The sample holds a few counts of this clonotype. The chain couples TRBV5-1 to TRBJ2-5; perhaps TRBD2 as D (6 bases). CDR3 length equals 15 residues. CDR1 and CDR2 (germline): SGHRS, YFSETQ. Trimming left V 4 bases short and J 1 base short, with 14 bases between. The CDR3 here is CASSTGGVVQETQYF. The CDR3 DNA sequence: TGCGCCAGCAGCACCGGCGGGGTCGTCCAAGAGACCCAGTACTTC.

In the case of this clonotype: Sequence at one end of the junction differs from germline and may be a read error. V and J are TRBV7-2 and TRBJ2-7; D remains ambiguous. Germline assignment: CDR1 SGHTA and CDR2 FQGNSA. CDR3 length: 14 amino acids. The DNA of the CDR3 is TGTGCCAGCAGCCCGGACCCTTACAACTACAAGCAGTACTTC. Amino acid sequence: CASSPDPYNYKQYF.

This clonotype showed up just a few times. The rearrangement uses TRBV20-1 and TRBJ2-7; D is unclear. Trimming took off 8 bases at V and 2 bases at J, with 10 bases between the two ends. This CDR3 has 11 amino acids. Germline CDR1 DFQATT, CDR2 SNEGSKA (reference sequence). The CDR3 sequence: CSIPFPYEQYF. The CDR3 DNA follows: TGCAGTATCCCCTTCCCCTACGAGCAGTACTTC.

This chain uses TRBV25-1 with TRBJ1-2; no reliable D call. The CDR3 spans 13 residues. Germline V CDR1 and CDR2: MGHDK, SYGVNS. The germline V and J ends were trimmed by 7 bases and 5 bases, with 14 bases remaining between them. Here the CDR3 reads CASTSQEQYGYTF. CDR3 bases: TGTGCCAGCACCTCGCAGGAACAGTATGGCTACACCTTC.

This clonotype appeared once. As DNA, the CDR3 is TGTGCCAGCAGTTTATATGGACGGAACCATGGCTACACCTTC. It codes for CASSLYGRNHGYTF. The gene calls are TRBV28 and TRBJ1-2; D remains ambiguous. The CDR3 contains 14 residues. Between the trimmed V and J ends, which lost 1 base and 6 bases, there was a span of 12 bases. CDR1 is MDHEN, CDR2 SYDVKM, per germline.

Note on this clonotype: A much larger clone differs from this one at a single base, so this may be a read error. This chain links TRBV20-1 with TRBJ1-5, with D unclear. The CDR3 sequence is 14 residues long. Deletions cut 2 bases from V and 4 bases from J, with 12 bases between. Per germline, CDR1 DFQATT and CDR2 SNEGSKA (reference sequence). The CDR3 loop is CSARSVGENQPQHF. In nucleotides, the CDR3 is TGCAGTGCTAGATCGGTGGGCGAAAATCAGCCCCAGCATTTT.

The chain has TRBV5-8 and TRBJ1-2; no firm D call. This CDR3 is built from 12 residues. The V end was cut by 4 bases, the J end by 8 bases, with 12 bases between. CDR1 and CDR2 from the germline V gene are SGHTS and YDEGEE. The CDR3 DNA reads TGTGCCAGCAGCACACATGGTAACGGCTACACCTTC. This translates into CASSTHGNGYTF. The full variable domain, its missing parts supplied by reference TRBV5-8 and TRBJ1-2, is EAGVTQSPTHLIKTRGQQATLRCSPISGHTSVYWYQQALGLGLQFLLWYDEGEERNRGNFPPRFSGRQFPNYSSELNVNALELEDSALYLCASSTHGNGYTFGSGTRLTVV.

V and J are TRBV5-1 and TRBJ2-3; 7 bases map to TRBD1. Trimming removed 5 bases from V and 1 base from J; junction bases left unmatched: 4. This CDR3 is built from 14 residues. Germline CDR1 and CDR2: SGHRS and YFSETQ. The CDR3 region is CASRAGTGTDTQYF. As DNA, the CDR3 is TGCGCCAGCAGGGCCGGGACAGGCACAGATACGCAGTATTTT. The full variable domain, with the rest looked up from reference TRBV5-1 and TRBJ2-3, is KAGVTQTPRYLIKTRGQQVTLSCSPISGHRSVSWYQQTPGQGLQFLFEYFSETQRNKGNFPGRFSGRQFSNSRSEMNVSTLELGDSALYLCASRAGTGTDTQYFGPGTRLTVL.